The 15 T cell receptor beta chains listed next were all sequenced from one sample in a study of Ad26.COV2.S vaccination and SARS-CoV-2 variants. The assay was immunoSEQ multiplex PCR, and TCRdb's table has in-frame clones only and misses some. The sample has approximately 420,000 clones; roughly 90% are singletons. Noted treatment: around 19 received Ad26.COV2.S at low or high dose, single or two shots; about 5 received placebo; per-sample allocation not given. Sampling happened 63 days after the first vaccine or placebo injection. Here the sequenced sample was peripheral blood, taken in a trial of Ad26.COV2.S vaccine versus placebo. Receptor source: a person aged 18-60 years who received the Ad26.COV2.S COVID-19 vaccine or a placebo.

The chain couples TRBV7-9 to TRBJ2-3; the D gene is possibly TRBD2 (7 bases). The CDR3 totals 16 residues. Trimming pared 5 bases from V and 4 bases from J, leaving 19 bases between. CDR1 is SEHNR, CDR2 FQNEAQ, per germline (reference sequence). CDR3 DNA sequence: TGTGCCAGCAGCAAAGTCGCCGGGGGGCGAGCAGATACGCAGTATTTT. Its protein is CASSKVAGGRADTQYF. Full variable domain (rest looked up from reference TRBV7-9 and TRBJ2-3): DTGVSQNPRHKITKRGQNVTFRCDPISEHNRLYWYRQTLGQGPEFLTYFQNEAQLEKSRLLSDRFSAERPKGSFSTLEIQRTEQGDSAMYLCASSKVAGGRADTQYFGPGTRLTVL.

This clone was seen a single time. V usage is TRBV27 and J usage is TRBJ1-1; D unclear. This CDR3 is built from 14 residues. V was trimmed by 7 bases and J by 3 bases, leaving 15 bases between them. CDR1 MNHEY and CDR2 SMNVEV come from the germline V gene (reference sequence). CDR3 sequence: CASKSRAAYTEAFF. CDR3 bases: TGTGCCAGCAAAAGCCGGGCTGCGTACACTGAAGCTTTCTTT.

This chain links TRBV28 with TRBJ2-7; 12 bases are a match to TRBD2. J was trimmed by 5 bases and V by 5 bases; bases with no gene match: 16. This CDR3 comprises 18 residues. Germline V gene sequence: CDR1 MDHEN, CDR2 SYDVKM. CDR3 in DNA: TGTGCCAGCAGTGGGGTTAGGCTAGCGGGGGGGCCTAACCACGAGCAGTACTTC. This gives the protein CASSGVRLAGGPNHEQYF.

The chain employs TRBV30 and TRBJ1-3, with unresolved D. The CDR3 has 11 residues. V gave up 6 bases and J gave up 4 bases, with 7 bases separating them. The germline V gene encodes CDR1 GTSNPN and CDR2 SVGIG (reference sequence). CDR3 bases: TGTGCCTGTAAATGGGGAAACACCATATATTTT. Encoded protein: CACKWGNTIYF.

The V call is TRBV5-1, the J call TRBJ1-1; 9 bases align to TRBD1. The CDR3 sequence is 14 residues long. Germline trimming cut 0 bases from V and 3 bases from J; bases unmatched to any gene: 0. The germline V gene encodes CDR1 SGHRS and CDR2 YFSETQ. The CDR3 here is CASSLGTGDTEAFF. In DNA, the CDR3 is TGCGCCAGCAGCTTGGGGACAGGGGACACTGAAGCTTTCTTT.

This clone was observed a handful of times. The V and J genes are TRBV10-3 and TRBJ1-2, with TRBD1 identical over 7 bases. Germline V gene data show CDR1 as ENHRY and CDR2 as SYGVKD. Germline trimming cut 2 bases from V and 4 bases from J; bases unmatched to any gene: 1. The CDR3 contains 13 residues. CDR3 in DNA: TGTGCCATCAGTGAGCGACAGGGCTATGGCTACACCTTC. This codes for CAISERQGYGYTF.

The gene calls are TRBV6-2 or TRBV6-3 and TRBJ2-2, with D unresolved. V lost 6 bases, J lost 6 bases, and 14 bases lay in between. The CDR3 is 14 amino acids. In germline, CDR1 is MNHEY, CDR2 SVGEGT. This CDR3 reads CASSIGRNAGELFF. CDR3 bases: TGTGCCAGCAGCATTGGACGAAACGCCGGGGAGCTGTTTTTT.

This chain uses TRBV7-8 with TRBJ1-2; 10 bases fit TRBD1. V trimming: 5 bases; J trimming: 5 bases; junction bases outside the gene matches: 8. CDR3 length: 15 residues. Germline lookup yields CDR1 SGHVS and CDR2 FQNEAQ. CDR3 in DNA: TGTGCCAGCAGCCCATGGACAGGGGGAGGGTATGGCTACACCTTC. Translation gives CASSPWTGGGYGYTF.

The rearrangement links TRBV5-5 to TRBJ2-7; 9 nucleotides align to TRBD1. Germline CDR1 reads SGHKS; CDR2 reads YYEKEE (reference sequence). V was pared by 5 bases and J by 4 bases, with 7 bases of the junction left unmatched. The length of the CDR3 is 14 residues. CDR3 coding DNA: TGTGCCAGCAGGGAACAGGGGGCTTTTTACGAGCAGTACTTC. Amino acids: CASREQGAFYEQYF.

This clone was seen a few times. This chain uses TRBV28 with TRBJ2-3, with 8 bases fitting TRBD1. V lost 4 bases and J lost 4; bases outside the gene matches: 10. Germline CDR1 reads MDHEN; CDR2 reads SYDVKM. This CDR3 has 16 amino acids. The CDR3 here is CASSSPGGWLADTQYF. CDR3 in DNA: TGTGCCAGCAGTTCCCCAGGGGGCTGGCTTGCAGATACGCAGTATTTT.

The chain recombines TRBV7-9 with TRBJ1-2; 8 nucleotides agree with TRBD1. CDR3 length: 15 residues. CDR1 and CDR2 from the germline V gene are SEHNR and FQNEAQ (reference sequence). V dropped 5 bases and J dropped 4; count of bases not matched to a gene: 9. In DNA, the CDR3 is TGTGCCAGCAGCCCGGGCGACAGGGGCCTCTATGGCTACACCTTC. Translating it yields CASSPGDRGLYGYTF.

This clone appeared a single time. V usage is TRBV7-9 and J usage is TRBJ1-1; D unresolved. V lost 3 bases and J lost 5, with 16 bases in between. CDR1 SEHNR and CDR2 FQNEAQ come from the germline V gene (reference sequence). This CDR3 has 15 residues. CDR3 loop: CASSFVVGQTTEAFF. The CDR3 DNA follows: TGTGCCAGCAGCTTCGTTGTAGGTCAAACAACTGAAGCTTTCTTT.

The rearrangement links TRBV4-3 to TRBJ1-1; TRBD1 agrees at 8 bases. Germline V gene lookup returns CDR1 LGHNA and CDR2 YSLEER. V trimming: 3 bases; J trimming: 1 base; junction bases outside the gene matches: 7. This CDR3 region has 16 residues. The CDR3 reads CASSQQPGTGNTEAFF. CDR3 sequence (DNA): TGCGCCAGCAGCCAGCAACCCGGGACAGGGAACACTGAAGCTTTCTTT.

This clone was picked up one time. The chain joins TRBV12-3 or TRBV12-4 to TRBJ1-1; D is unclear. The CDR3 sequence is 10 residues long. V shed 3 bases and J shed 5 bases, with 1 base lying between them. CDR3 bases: TGTGCCAGCAGTTTTACTGAAGCTTTCTTT. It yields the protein CASSFTEAFF.

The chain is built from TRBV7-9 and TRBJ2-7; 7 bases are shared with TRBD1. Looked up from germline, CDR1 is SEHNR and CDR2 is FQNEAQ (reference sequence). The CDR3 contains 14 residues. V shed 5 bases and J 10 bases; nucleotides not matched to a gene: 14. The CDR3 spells CASSHKGQDRLQYF. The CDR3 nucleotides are TGTGCCAGCAGCCATAAAGGACAGGATCGCCTCCAGTACTTC. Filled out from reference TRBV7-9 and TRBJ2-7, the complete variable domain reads DTGVSQNPRHKITKRGQNVTFRCDPISEHNRLYWYRQTLGQGPEFLTYFQNEAQLEKSRLLSDRFSAERPKGSFSTLEIQRTEQGDSAMYLCASSHKGQDRLQYFGPGTRLTVT.